This entry describes one T cell receptor (beta chain). The antigen is undetermined. The data originate from a study of Ad26.COV2.S vaccination and SARS-CoV-2 variants. In the study overall: The donor belonged to the COV1001 Ad26.COV2.S trial arm. Study conclusions and caveats: The breadth of spike-specific CD8+ and CD4+ T cell responses after vaccination was reportedly substantial.

The treatment here: 15 to 20 received Ad26.COV2.S at low or high dose, single or two shots; roughly 5 received placebo; per-sample allocation not given. Following the first vaccine or placebo injection, samples were taken on day 63. An adult donor aged 18-55 years was enrolled in Boston. Data came from immunoSEQ multiplex PCR; TCRdb stores just in-frame clones and leaves some out. The profile shows roughly 420,000 clones, 88% of them singletons. Germline CDR1 and CDR2: SNHLY and FYNNEI. Unmatched junction bases numbered 5, after V lost 11 bases and J lost 0 bases. The CDR3 length is 13 residues. This chain connects TRBV2 to TRBJ2-3, with 7 nucleotides matching TRBD1. The clonotype comes from a person aged 18 to 65 who received the Ad26.COV2.S COVID-19 vaccine or a placebo. The sequences come from peripheral blood, collected in a trial of Ad26.COV2.S vaccine versus placebo. CDR3 sequence: CAGHRGSTDTQYF. The CDR3 DNA sequence: TGTGCCGGACACAGGGGTAGCACAGATACGCAGTATTTT.